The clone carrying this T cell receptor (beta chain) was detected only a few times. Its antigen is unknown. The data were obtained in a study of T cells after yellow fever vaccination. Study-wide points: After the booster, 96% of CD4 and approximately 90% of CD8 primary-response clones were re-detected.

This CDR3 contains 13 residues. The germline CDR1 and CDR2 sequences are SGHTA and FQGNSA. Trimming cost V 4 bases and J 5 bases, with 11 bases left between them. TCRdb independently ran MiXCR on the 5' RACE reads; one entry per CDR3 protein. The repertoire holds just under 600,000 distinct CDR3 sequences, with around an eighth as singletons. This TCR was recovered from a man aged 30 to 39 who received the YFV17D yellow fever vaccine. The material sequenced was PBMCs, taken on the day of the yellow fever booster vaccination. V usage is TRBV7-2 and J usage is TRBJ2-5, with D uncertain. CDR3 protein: CASSSGFSETQYF. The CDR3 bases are TGTGCCAGCAGCTCCGGCTTTTCTGAGACCCAGTACTTC.